This is a list of T cell receptor beta chains from one sample in a study of T-cell reconstitution after alpha-beta-depleted transplantation in children. TCRdb fed the PCR reads into MiXCR, producing one record per CDR3 protein. The table shows some 600,000 distinct CDR3 sequences, with over 10% occurring only once. Material: PBMCs, mostly from graft donor cells, obtained 360 days after TCRalphabeta/CD19-depleted stem cell transplant. The source is a male patient aged 5 to 17 who had a stem cell transplant for acute myeloid leukemia, so the T cells may come from the graft donor. The CDR3 runs from the conserved cysteine through the conserved F or W. Fields, in order: D gene, CDR3 length, J gene, clone size, V gene, CDR3 DNA, CDR3 protein. The D gene is left open where the match is weak. Clone size, where shown, is once, few, many, or a class for clones that have expanded.

>TRBD1|18|TRBJ2-6|many|TRBV28
TGTGCCAGCAGTTTTTACAGGGGGCGGTTAGCCGGGGCCAACGTCCTGACTTTC
CASSFYRGRLAGANVLTF
>-|12|TRBJ2-7|-|TRBV12-3/TRBV12-4
TGTGCCAGCAGTAAGACAGTTTACGAGCAGTACTTC
CASSKTVYEQYF
>TRBD2|19|TRBJ2-3|many|TRBV4-3
TGCGCCAGCAGCCATCTACCCTGGGCTAGCGGGAGGCCGGCAGATACGCAGTATTTT
CASSHLPWASGRPADTQYF
>-|13|TRBJ1-1|many|TRBV28
TGTGCCAGCAGTAACAGGATGAACACTGAAGCTTTCTTT
CASSNRMNTEAFF
>TRBD2|14|TRBJ2-7|few|TRBV5-1
TGCGCCAGCGCCTCAAGGGGCGGGAGCTACGAGCAGTACTTC
CASASRGGSYEQYF
>-|15|TRBJ2-2|-|TRBV19
TGTGCCAGTAGTATAGTAGGGGGTCGAACCGGGGAGCTGTTTTTT
CASSIVGGRTGELFF
>-|15|TRBJ2-1|-|TRBV12-3/TRBV12-4
TGTGCCAGCAGCCCCCGGGGCGAACCCTACAATGAGCAGTTCTTC
CASSPRGEPYNEQFF
>-|18|TRBJ1-6|-|TRBV20-1
TGCAGTGCTAGAGATTTGCCAGGTCGGAGCTCCTATAATTCACCCCTCCACTTT
CSARDLPGRSSYNSPLHF
>-|14|TRBJ2-1|-|TRBV6-4
TGTGCCACCAGTGACACATTCTCCTACAATGAGCAGTTCTTC
CATSDTFSYNEQFF
>TRBD2|13|TRBJ2-7|few|TRBV20-1
TGCAGTGCTTACCGGACTAGCGCGGGCGAGCAGTACTTC
CSAYRTSAGEQYF
>-|13|TRBJ2-1|many|TRBV5-1
TGCGCCAGCAGCTTGGCCGGGGTCGGTGAGCAGTTCTTC
CASSLAGVGEQFF
>-|16|TRBJ2-3|few|TRBV5-1
TGCGCCAGCAGCTTGAGTCCGGCGGCGGTCACAGATACGCAGTATTTT
CASSLSPAAVTDTQYF
>-|13|TRBJ2-7|-|TRBV24-1
TGTGCCACCAGTGATACAGCCACCTACGAGCAGTACTTC
CATSDTATYEQYF
>-|14|TRBJ2-2|few|TRBV20-1
TGCAGTGCTACTCTCGCGGGTAACACCGGGGAGCTGTTTTTT
CSATLAGNTGELFF
>-|14|TRBJ2-1|-|TRBV2
TGTGCCGGGGGGGGCGGGAGTGGGTACAATGAGCAGTTCTTC
CAGGGGSGYNEQFF
>TRBD1|19|TRBJ2-2|few|TRBV28
TGTGCCAGCAGTTCCTTTATCTTTGGGACAGGGGAAAACACCGGGGAGCTGTTTTTT
CASSSFIFGTGENTGELFF
>-|13|TRBJ2-4|many|TRBV5-1
TGCGCCAGCAGCTTGGAGAATGTATACATTCAGTACTTC
CASSLENVYIQYF
>TRBD1|16|TRBJ1-5|-|TRBV12-3/TRBV12-4
TGTGCCAGCAGTTACAAACAGGGGGCGCGTAATCAGCCCCAGCATTTT
CASSYKQGARNQPQHF
>TRBD2|19|TRBJ2-2|once|TRBV12-3/TRBV12-4
TGTGCCATCAGTCATGGCACTAGCGGGAGACCCTTGAACACCGGGGAGCTGTTTTTT
CAISHGTSGRPLNTGELFF
>-|9|TRBJ2-1|many|TRBV6-2/TRBV6-3
TGTGCCAGCGGCTATGAGCAGTTCTTC
CASGYEQFF
>TRBD2|17|TRBJ2-5|few|TRBV29-1
TGCAGCGTTGAAACGGGACTAGCGGGAGGGTCCCAAGAGACCCAGTACTTC
CSVETGLAGGSQETQYF
>-|14|TRBJ2-2|few|TRBV7-9
TGTGCCAGCAGCGAATACCGGAACACCGGGGAGCTGTTTTTT
CASSEYRNTGELFF
>-|13|TRBJ2-7|-|TRBV2
TGTGCCAGCAGTGAACTCGGCTCCTACGAGCAGTACTTC
CASSELGSYEQYF
>-|12|TRBJ2-2|few|TRBV29-1
TGCAGCGCTCAGGGTTCTTCCGGGGAGCTGTTTTTT
CSAQGSSGELFF
>-|13|TRBJ2-2|many|TRBV5-1
TGCGCCAGCAGCTCCAAGGGCACCGGGGAGCTGTTTTTT
CASSSKGTGELFF
>-|13|TRBJ1-3|-|TRBV7-8
TGTGCCACCAGGGCAGGGTCTGGAAACACCATATATTTT
CATRAGSGNTIYF
>TRBD2|16|TRBJ2-3|few|TRBV28
TGTGCCAGCAGCTACATGACTAGCGGGAGACGGGATACGCAGTATTTT
CASSYMTSGRRDTQYF
>-|15|TRBJ2-1|once|TRBV29-1
TGCAGCGTTGAAGATCGGGGTCAGGCGTACAATGAGCAGTTCTTC
CSVEDRGQAYNEQFF
>TRBD2|17|TRBJ2-5|few|TRBV4-3
TGCGCCAGCAGCCAGGAGGGTTTTCCTCCGGGGGGAGAGACCCAGTACTTC
CASSQEGFPPGGETQYF
>-|12|TRBJ2-1|few|TRBV7-3
TGTGCCAGCAGCTTAATAGCCACCCAGCAGTTCTTC
CASSLIATQQFF
>TRBD1|13|TRBJ1-2|-|TRBV10-3
TGTGCCATCAGTGAGTCTGGGACAGGAGGCTACACCTTC
CAISESGTGGYTF
>-|15|TRBJ2-5|many|TRBV5-6
TGTGCCAGCAGCCCTCGAAGGATGGGCACGGAGACCCAGTACTTC
CASSPRRMGTETQYF
>TRBD2|18|TRBJ2-7|many|TRBV20-1
TGCAGTGCTAGAAAGCCGGGACTAGCGGGAGGGCCCTCCTACGAGCAGTACTTC
CSARKPGLAGGPSYEQYF
>TRBD1|14|TRBJ2-1|few|TRBV11-2
TGTGCCAGCAGCCCCACAGGGGAATACAATGAGCAGTTCTTC
CASSPTGEYNEQFF
>-|14|TRBJ2-5|-|TRBV6-2/TRBV6-3
TGTGCCAGCAGTTACTCGCTGCTTCAAGAGACCCAGTACTTC
CASSYSLLQETQYF
>TRBD1|14|TRBJ2-7|-|TRBV5-1
TGCGCCAGCAGCTCGGACAGGGTGAGACACGAGCAGTACTTC
CASSSDRVRHEQYF
>TRBD2|16|TRBJ2-7|few|TRBV4-3
TGCGCCAGCAGCCAAGAACTCGACGGGAGGATCAACGAGCAGTACTTC
CASSQELDGRINEQYF
>TRBD1|15|TRBJ2-7|-|TRBV18
TGTGCCAGCTCACCGTGGGACAGGTCTATCGAGGAGCAGTACTTC
CASSPWDRSIEEQYF
>-|13|TRBJ2-7|-|TRBV28
TGTGCCAGCAGCACCAGGGTCCTCTACGAGCAGTACTTC
CASSTRVLYEQYF
>TRBD2|16|TRBJ2-3|many|TRBV15
TGTGCCACCAGCAGGAGGGCGGGAGACCTCACAGATACGCAGTATTTT
CATSRRAGDLTDTQYF
>-|12|TRBJ2-3|-|TRBV25-1
TGTGCCAGCAGTGAGGTCATTGGTACGCAGTATTTT
CASSEVIGTQYF
>-|11|TRBJ2-7|-|TRBV28
TGTGCCAGCAGCCGCAGTGGGTTGGTAGGCTTC
CASSRSGLVGF
>TRBD2|14|TRBJ2-1|many|TRBV6-2/TRBV6-3
TGTGCCAGCAGCTTAGCGGGAAGCGGAGGGGAGCAGTTCTTC
CASSLAGSGGEQFF
>TRBD2|15|TRBJ2-7|few|TRBV5-1
TGCGCCAGCAGCTTTAAGACTAGCGGGAACTACGAGCAGTACTTC
CASSFKTSGNYEQYF
>-|11|TRBJ1-1|few|TRBV20-1
TGCAGTGCTAACGAGAACACTGAAGCTTTCTTT
CSANENTEAFF
>-|12|TRBJ2-7|many|TRBV29-1
TGCAGCGTTGTAGGTGCCCCCTACGAGCAGTACTTC
CSVVGAPYEQYF
>TRBD1|14|TRBJ2-1|-|TRBV28
TGTGCCAGCAGTTGGGGGACAGTTTACAATGAGCAGTTCTTC
CASSWGTVYNEQFF
>TRBD1|15|TRBJ2-5|few|TRBV7-2
TGTGCCAGCAGCTTAGTGGGACAGTACCAAGAGACCCAGTACTTC
CASSLVGQYQETQYF